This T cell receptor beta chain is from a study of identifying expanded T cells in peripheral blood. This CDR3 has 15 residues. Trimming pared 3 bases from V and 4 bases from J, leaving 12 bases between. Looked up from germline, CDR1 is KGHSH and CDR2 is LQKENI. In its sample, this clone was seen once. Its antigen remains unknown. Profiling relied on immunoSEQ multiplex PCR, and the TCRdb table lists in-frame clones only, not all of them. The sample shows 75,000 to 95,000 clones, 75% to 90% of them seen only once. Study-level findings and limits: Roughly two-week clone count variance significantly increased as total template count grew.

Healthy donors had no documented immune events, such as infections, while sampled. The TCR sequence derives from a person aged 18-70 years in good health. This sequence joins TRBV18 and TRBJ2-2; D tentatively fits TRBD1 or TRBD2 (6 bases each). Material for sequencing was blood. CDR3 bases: TGTGCCAGCTCACCGGGGGGCCGGATCACCGGGGAGCTGTTTTTT. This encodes CASSPGGRITGELFF.